The table lists the clone carrying this TCR beta chain with a few counts. What it binds is not known. This entry comes from a study of T cells after yellow fever vaccination. This CDR3 has 14 residues. Germline CDR1 SGHRS, CDR2 YFSETQ. The V gene lost 4 bases and the J gene lost 1 base, with 9 bases spanning the gap. Overall study findings and caveats: FACS-sorted repertoires could harbor abundant contaminating bulk-population clonotypes.

TCRdb ran MiXCR on the 5' RACE reads and lists one entry per CDR3 protein. Here the sample spans fewer than 500,000 distinct CDR3 sequences, under 20% being singletons. The chain uses TRBV5-1 and TRBJ1-3, with TRBD1 as a possible D gene (6 bases). The clonotype comes from a man younger than 35 who received the YFV17D yellow fever vaccine. Specimen: PBMCs, collected before the yellow fever booster vaccination. The CDR3 nucleotides are TGCGCCAGCAGCGATCAGGGGTCTGGAAACACCATATATTTT. Its protein is CASSDQGSGNTIYF.